A selection of T cell receptor beta chains follows, all from one sample in a study of blood T cell repertoires in COVID-19. Only in-frame clones appear in the TCRdb table, and some are missing; sequencing was by immunoSEQ multiplex PCR. The sample contains about 190,000 clones, nearly 90% of which appear only once. Source material: peripheral blood. The receptors originated from a man aged 60 to 69 with active or convalescent COVID-19. Each CDR3 is given without its conserved first and last residue.

CDR3: ASSPGNGRSNEKLF; length: 14; V: TRBV3-1/TRBV3-2; J: TRBJ1-4
CDR3: ASSVRNEQF; length: 9; V: TRBV7-2; J: TRBJ2-1
CDR3: ASSKGVYEQY; length: 10; V: TRBV5-1; J: TRBJ2-7
CDR3: ASSSGLASNEQQF; length: 13; V: TRBV7-7; J: TRBJ2-1
CDR3: ASSLVVDTQY; length: 10; V: TRBV7-2; J: TRBJ2-3
CDR3: ASSQTGGGPDTQY; length: 13; V: TRBV13; J: TRBJ2-3
CDR3: ASSLGLAGGTDTQY; length: 14; V: TRBV11-2; J: TRBJ2-3
CDR3: ASTGLSSSYEQY; length: 12; V: TRBV10-2; J: TRBJ2-7
CDR3: ASSFGQGEETQY; length: 12; V: TRBV7-9; J: TRBJ2-5
CDR3: ASSAKGGSGNTIY; length: 13; V: TRBV7-3; J: TRBJ1-3
CDR3: ASSLAGGAGYT; length: 11; V: TRBV4-1; J: TRBJ1-2
CDR3: ASSPDRGMGGYT; length: 12; V: TRBV11-2; J: TRBJ1-2
CDR3: ASSYLATSGGAELF; length: 14; V: TRBV5-1; J: TRBJ2-2
CDR3: ASSDGTSGNEQF; length: 12; V: TRBV10-1; J: TRBJ2-1
CDR3: ASSVLAGGPVDTQY; length: 14; V: TRBV4-1; J: TRBJ2-3
CDR3: ASSIYHRGPGNTIY; length: 14; V: TRBV19; J: TRBJ1-3
CDR3: ATSIGQVNYGYT; length: 12; V: TRBV15; J: TRBJ1-2
CDR3: ASSVTGLPSYGYT; length: 13; V: TRBV2; J: TRBJ1-2
CDR3: ASSQGGAGGQETQY; length: 14; V: TRBV3-1/TRBV3-2; J: TRBJ2-5
CDR3: ATSAADSSYEQY; length: 12; V: TRBV24-1; J: TRBJ2-7
CDR3: ASSLVSRTGYGYT; length: 13; V: TRBV5-6; J: TRBJ1-2
CDR3: ASSPGQGTDEAF; length: 12; V: TRBV11-3; J: TRBJ1-1
CDR3: ASSRPRDRNFYGYT; length: 14; V: TRBV19; J: TRBJ1-2
CDR3: ASSIQAGGSGYT; length: 12; V: TRBV7-9; J: TRBJ1-2
CDR3: ASSLQGTGEETQY; length: 13; V: TRBV7-9; J: TRBJ2-5
CDR3: ASKDSVNQPQH; length: 11; V: TRBV2; J: TRBJ1-5
CDR3: ASSSPNPQTGDGYT; length: 14; V: TRBV11-2; J: TRBJ1-2